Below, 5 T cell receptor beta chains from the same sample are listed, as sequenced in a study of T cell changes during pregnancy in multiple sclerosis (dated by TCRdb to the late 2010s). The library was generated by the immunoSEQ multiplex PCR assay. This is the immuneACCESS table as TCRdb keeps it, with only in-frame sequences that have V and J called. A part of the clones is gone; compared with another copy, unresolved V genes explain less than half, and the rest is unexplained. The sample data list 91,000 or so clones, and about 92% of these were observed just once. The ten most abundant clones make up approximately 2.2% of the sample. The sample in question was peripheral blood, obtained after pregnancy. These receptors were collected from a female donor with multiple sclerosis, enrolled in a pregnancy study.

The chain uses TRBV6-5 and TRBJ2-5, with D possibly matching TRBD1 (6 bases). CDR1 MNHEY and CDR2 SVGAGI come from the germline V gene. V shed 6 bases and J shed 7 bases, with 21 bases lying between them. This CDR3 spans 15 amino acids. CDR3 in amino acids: CASRVDRFLGGTQYF. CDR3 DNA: TGTGCCAGCAGGGTGGACAGATTCCTAGGCGGGACCCAGTACTTC.

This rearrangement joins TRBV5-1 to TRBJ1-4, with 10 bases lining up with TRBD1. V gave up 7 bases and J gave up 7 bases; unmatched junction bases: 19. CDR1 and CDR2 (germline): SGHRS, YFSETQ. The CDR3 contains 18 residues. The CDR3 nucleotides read TGCGCCAGCCGTGTTTTGACTGTGACAGGGGGCAACGGTGAAAAACTGTTTTTT. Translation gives CASRVLTVTGGNGEKLFF.

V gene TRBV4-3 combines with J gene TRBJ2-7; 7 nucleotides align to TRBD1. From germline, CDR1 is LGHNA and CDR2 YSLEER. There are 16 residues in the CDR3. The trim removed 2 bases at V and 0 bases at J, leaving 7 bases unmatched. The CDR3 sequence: CASSQRDRLISYEQYF. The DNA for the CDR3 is TGCGCCAGCAGCCAAAGGGACAGACTTATCTCCTACGAGCAGTACTTC.

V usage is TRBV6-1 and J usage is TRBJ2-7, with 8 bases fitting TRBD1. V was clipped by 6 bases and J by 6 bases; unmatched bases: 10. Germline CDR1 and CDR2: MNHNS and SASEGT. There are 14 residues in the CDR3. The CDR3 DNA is TGTGCCAGCAGCCTTGGGGGACAGGCTGTCGAGCAGTACTTC. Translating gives CASSLGGQAVEQYF.

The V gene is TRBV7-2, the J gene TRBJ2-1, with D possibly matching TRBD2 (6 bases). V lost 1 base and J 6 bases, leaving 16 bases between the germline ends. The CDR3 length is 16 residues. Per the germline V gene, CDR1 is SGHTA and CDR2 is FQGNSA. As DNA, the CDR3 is TGTGCCAGCAGCTTAGTAATGGCGGGACCCGCCAATGAGCAGTTCTTC. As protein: CASSLVMAGPANEQFF.